This entry lists 9 T cell receptor beta chains sequenced from one sample in a study of cytomegalovirus exposure and HLA in healthy donors. PCR involved 60 Vbeta and 13 Jbeta primers. This table comes from immunoSEQ multiplex PCR, and its TCRdb copy is limited to in-frame clones, with some not included. This sample has approximately 150,000 clones, with roughly 78% found just once. The sequencing sample was made of PBMCs. The receptors come from a man between 18 and 29 years old in good health and CMV-seropositive.

This chain joins TRBV4-2 and TRBJ2-7, with 11 bases that match TRBD2. This CDR3 has 16 amino acids. Germline assignment: CDR1 LGHNA and CDR2 YNFKEQ. V dropped 1 base and J dropped 3; count of bases not matched to a gene: 5. DNA for the CDR3: TGTGCCAGCAGCCAAGTGGCGACTAGCGGGAACTACGAGCAGTACTTC. This sequence encodes CASSQVATSGNYEQYF.

J is TRBJ2-5 and V is TRBV7-2, with unresolved D. Between the trimmed V and J ends, which lost 5 bases and 4 bases, there was a span of 5 bases. CDR1 is SGHTA and CDR2 is FQGNSA in the germline V gene. This CDR3 region has 11 residues. The CDR3 bases are TGTGCCAGCAGCCCTCGAGAGACCCAGTACTTC. It yields the protein CASSPRETQYF.

The V call is TRBV7-2, the J call TRBJ2-2; TRBD1 agrees at 8 bases. This CDR3 is 14 amino acids long. CDR1 is SGHTA and CDR2 is FQGNSA in the germline V gene. V dropped 3 bases and J dropped 8; count of bases not matched to a gene: 5. The CDR3 DNA reads as TGTGCCAGCAGCTTGGCCAGGGGGCGAGGGGAGCTGTTTTTT. It encodes CASSLARGRGELFF. Drawing the rest from reference TRBV7-2 and TRBJ2-2, the complete variable domain is GAGVSQSPSNKVTEKGKDVELRCDPISGHTALYWYRQSLGQGLEFLIYFQGNSAPDKSGLPSDRFSAERTGGSVSTLTIQRTQQEDSAVYLCASSLARGRGELFFGEGSRLTVL.

This clone was seen only a few times. The chain links TRBV27 to TRBJ1-1; D might be TRBD1 (5 bases). V shed 8 bases and J shed 5 bases, with 15 bases lying between them. Looked up from germline, CDR1 is MNHEY and CDR2 is SMNVEV (reference sequence). CDR3 length: 13 residues. The CDR3 reads CASLLIGDTEAFF. As DNA, the CDR3 is TGTGCCAGCCTCCTGATAGGGGATACTGAAGCTTTCTTT.

This rearrangement joins TRBV4-1 to TRBJ2-1; 7 bases map to TRBD2. V lost 7 bases and J lost 4; bases outside the gene matches: 19. Germline V lookup: CDR1 MGHRA, CDR2 YSYEKL. The CDR3 has 18 amino acids. The CDR3 reads CASKGTPLPSGKYNEQFF. Written as DNA, the CDR3 is TGCGCCAGCAAAGGGACGCCTTTACCCAGCGGGAAGTACAATGAGCAGTTCTTC.

The chain links TRBV18 to TRBJ2-3, with 7 bases aligning to TRBD1. The ends lost 4 bases at V and 7 bases at J; junction bases unmatched: 2. This CDR3 is built from 12 residues. The germline gives CDR1 KGHSH, CDR2 LQKENI. CDR3 amino acids: CASSRGQNTQYF. CDR3 coding DNA: TGTGCCAGCTCACGGGGACAGAATACGCAGTATTTT.

The genes are TRBV15 and TRBJ2-5; tentative D call: TRBD2 (6 bases). CDR3 length: 18 residues. The V and J ends lost 2 bases and 2 bases respectively, with 21 bases between them. In germline, CDR1 is LNHNV, CDR2 YYDKDF (reference sequence). The CDR3 is CATSRSRRVMAPQETQYF. CDR3 DNA: TGTGCCACCAGCAGATCCAGGAGGGTTATGGCGCCTCAAGAGACCCAGTACTTC.

The chain joins TRBV7-9 to TRBJ1-2; D gene unclear. The ends were cut back, 1 base at V and 7 bases at J, with 7 bases in the middle. Germline V CDR1 and CDR2: SEHNR, FQNEAQ (reference sequence). The CDR3 loop spans 12 amino acids. The CDR3 is CASSLEGLGYTF. The CDR3 nucleotides are TGTGCCAGCAGCTTAGAAGGACTTGGCTACACCTTC.

Only a few counts were recorded for this clone. The chain carries TRBV9 and TRBJ2-6; D gene ambiguous. This CDR3 region has 14 residues. Germline assignment: CDR1 SGDLS and CDR2 YYNGEE. Trimming took off 4 bases at V and 2 bases at J, with 7 bases between the two ends. The CDR3 DNA reads as TGTGCCAGCAGCTCCGTTACTGGGGCCAACGTCCTGACTTTC. Translation gives CASSSVTGANVLTF.